The 30 T cell receptor beta chains presented below share a single source sample, sequenced in a study of vaccination and CD4 T cells after COVID-19. These receptors have no known antigen. Described treatment: roughly 10-day PBMC culture with coronavirus spike peptide pools or control peptides (ViraFEST assay). Sequence data for DNA of cultured CD4+ T cells were generated by the Oncomine TCR Beta short-read assay. In TCRdb, the PCR reads were re-called with MiXCR into one record per CDR3 protein. The sample has about 15,000 distinct CDR3 sequences, 52% seen once. The specimen sequenced was CD4+ T cells from blood, cultured in vitro. These receptors originate from a human donor who had recovered from COVID-19.

The chain combines TRBV20-1 with TRBJ1-2; 8 positions agree with TRBD1. The CDR3 runs to 15 residues. V dropped 2 bases and J dropped 6; count of bases not matched to a gene: 11. Germline V gene data show CDR1 as DFQATT and CDR2 as SNEGSKA (reference sequence). In DNA form, the CDR3 reads TGCAGTGCTAGAACGGACGGACAGGGATCGAATGGCTACACCTTC. Translating it yields CSARTDGQGSNGYTF.

This chain links TRBV5-1 with TRBJ2-3; 10 nucleotides align to TRBD2. This CDR3 has 16 amino acids. Per germline, CDR1 SGHRS and CDR2 YFSETQ. Trimming removed 4 bases from V and 2 bases from J; junction bases left unmatched: 7. This chain's CDR3 is CASSPGLADFTDTQYF. The CDR3 DNA reads TGCGCCAGCAGCCCTGGACTAGCGGATTTCACAGATACGCAGTATTTT.

The chain employs TRBV7-2 and TRBJ2-7, with 9 bases identical to TRBD2. The length of the CDR3 is 13 residues. With V trimmed by 7 bases and J by 7 bases, 8 bases remained unmatched. CDR1 SGHTA and CDR2 FQGNSA come from the germline V gene. This CDR3 reads CASTLRGRGEQYF. CDR3 bases: TGTGCCAGCACATTGCGCGGGAGGGGTGAGCAGTACTTC.

The J gene is TRBJ1-2, the V gene TRBV7-2; D ambiguous. Trimming left V 4 bases short and J 1 base short, with 13 bases between. The CDR3 runs to 15 residues. The V gene's germline CDR1 is SGHTA and CDR2 FQGNSA. CDR3 bases: TGTGCCAGCAGCTATCAGACGGGGAGTAACTATGGCTACACCTTC. Translated: CASSYQTGSNYGYTF.

The genes are TRBV10-3 and TRBJ2-3; maybe TRBD1 (5 bases). V lost 0 bases to trimming and J lost 1 base, with 11 bases between them. Germline assignment: CDR1 ENHRY and CDR2 SYGVKD. The CDR3 has 16 residues. CDR3 DNA sequence: TGTGCCATCAGTGAGTCTACAGGCTGGGGCACAGATACGCAGTATTTT. Its protein product is CAISESTGWGTDTQYF.

The chain carries TRBV27 and TRBJ1-1, with 9 nucleotides matching TRBD1. CDR3 length: 14 amino acids. Germline V CDR1 and CDR2: MNHEY, SMNVEV (reference sequence). V was pared by 5 bases and J by 2 bases, with 3 bases of the junction left unmatched. This CDR3 is CASSLDRGNTEAFF. The CDR3 nucleotides are TGTGCCAGCAGTCTGGACAGGGGTAACACTGAAGCTTTCTTT.

The chain carries TRBV20-1 and TRBJ1-2, with D possibly being TRBD1 (5 bases). CDR1 and CDR2 (germline): DFQATT, SNEGSKA (reference sequence). The CDR3 loop spans 14 amino acids. This chain's CDR3 is CSTPVGAHGYGYTF. CDR3 DNA sequence: TGCAGCACCCCTGTCGGGGCTCATGGCTATGGCTACACCTTC.

V gene TRBV7-3 combines with J gene TRBJ2-1; perhaps TRBD1 as D (6 bases). CDR1 SGHTA and CDR2 FQGTGA come from the germline V gene. Trimming took 5 bases from V and 6 from J, leaving 20 bases between them. This CDR3 has 16 amino acids. CDR3 amino acids: CASSPSLVGAGNEQFF. CDR3 sequence (DNA): TGTGCCAGCAGCCCCTCCCTAGTGGGGGCCGGCAATGAGCAGTTCTTC. Using reference TRBV7-3 and TRBJ2-1 for the parts outside the CDR3, the full variable domain is GAGVSQTPSNKVTEKGKYVELRCDPISGHTALYWYRQSLGQGPEFLIYFQGTGAADDSGLPNDRFFAVRPEGSVSTLKIQRTERGDSAVYLCASSPSLVGAGNEQFFGPGTRLTVL.

The V and J genes are TRBV20-1 and TRBJ1-4; D unclear. CDR3 length: 13 amino acids. Germline loops: CDR1 DFQATT, CDR2 SNEGSKA (reference sequence). With 3 bases removed from V and 7 bases from J, the gap between germline ends came to 12 bases. For the CDR3, the DNA is TGCAGTGCTAGCACCAGGCAGGCTGAAAAACTGTTTTTT. It codes for CSASTRQAEKLFF.

This rearrangement joins TRBV6-2 or TRBV6-3 to TRBJ2-7; 7 positions match TRBD1. Looked up from germline, CDR1 is MNHEY and CDR2 is SVGEGT. V was pared by 7 bases and J by 2 bases, with 8 bases of the junction left unmatched. The CDR3 loop spans 14 amino acids. CDR3 loop: CASTQGTVTYEQYF. DNA for the CDR3: TGTGCCAGCACACAGGGGACCGTTACCTACGAGCAGTACTTC.

This chain links TRBV6-1 with TRBJ1-2; D uncertain. The germline V gene has CDR1 MNHNS and CDR2 SASEGT. Trimming took 5 bases from V and 8 from J, leaving 9 bases between them. This CDR3 comprises 11 residues. The CDR3 loop reads CASSRSEGYTF. The DNA for the CDR3 is TGTGCCAGCAGTCGCTCCGAGGGCTACACCTTC.

As for this clonotype: A read error may produce the germline difference seen at one junction end. The chain uses TRBV18 and TRBJ1-2; 9 bases match TRBD1. The CDR3 loop spans 15 amino acids. Germline V gives CDR1 KGHSH, CDR2 LQKENI. CDR3 amino acids: CASSPPGQGPYGYTF. CDR3 bases: TGTGCCAGCTCTCCACCGGGACAGGGTCCCTATGGCTACACCTTC.

This chain joins TRBV7-8 and TRBJ1-1, with D possibly matching TRBD1 (6 bases). V was clipped by 4 bases and J by 5 bases, with 11 bases between them. CDR1 is SGHVS and CDR2 is FQNEAQ in the germline V gene. The CDR3 sequence is 13 residues long. CDR3 DNA: TGTGCCAGCAGCTATACAGGGAGGACTGAAGCTTTCTTT. Amino acid sequence: CASSYTGRTEAFF.

The CDR3 coding sequence is TGTGCCACCAGTTCGTGGGATACGCAGTATTTT. It yields the protein CATSSWDTQYF. The V and J genes are TRBV24-1 and TRBJ2-3; D is uncertain. V was shortened by 6 bases and J by 6 bases, with 6 bases between the two germline ends. The CDR3 is 11 amino acids. In germline, CDR1 is KGHDR, CDR2 SFDVKD.

The genes are TRBV6-2 or TRBV6-3 and TRBJ1-5; TRBD1 is a possible D gene (5 bases). Trimming stripped 6 bases from V and 4 bases from J, with 13 bases between. The germline V gene encodes CDR1 MNHEY and CDR2 SVGEGT. This CDR3 comprises 14 residues. The CDR3 sequence: CASRAGSVNQPQHF. The CDR3 DNA sequence: TGTGCCAGCAGGGCAGGGTCGGTGAATCAGCCCCAGCATTTT.

This clonotype is labeled medium-sized. The V gene is TRBV5-1, the J gene TRBJ2-1; the D gene is possibly TRBD2 (6 bases). The length of the CDR3 is 13 residues. Germline values: CDR1 SGHRS, CDR2 YFSETQ. V lost 7 bases and J 8 bases, leaving 16 bases between the germline ends. CDR3: CASSDLGGDEQFF. CDR3 nucleotide sequence: TGCGCCAGCTCCGACTTGGGCGGGGATGAGCAGTTCTTC.

A few counts support this clonotype. The DNA is omitted, as the CDR3 cannot be located on it reliably, and the CDR3 follows TCRdb's listing. V is TRBV6-1 and J is TRBJ1-1; the tabulated D call, TRBD1, remains unverified against the DNA. CDR1 is MNHNS and CDR2 is SASEGT in the germline V gene. The CDR3 totals 16 residues, both ends included. The CDR3 loop is CASSDFRGGALESAFF.

The chain joins TRBV29-1 to TRBJ1-2; D remains ambiguous. The germline V and J ends were trimmed by 2 bases and 3 bases, with 10 bases remaining between them. The CDR3 is 13 residues long. Germline CDR1 is SQVTM and CDR2 is ANQGSEA. The CDR3 protein is CSVEIQADYGYTF. CDR3 coding DNA: TGCAGCGTTGAAATCCAGGCCGACTATGGCTACACCTTC. Full variable domain (outside the CDR3, taken from reference TRBV29-1 and TRBJ1-2): SAVISQKPSRDICQRGTSLTIQCQVDSQVTMMFWYRQQPGQSLTLIATANQGSEATYESGFVIDKFPISRPNLTFSTLTVSNMSPEDSSIYLCSVEIQADYGYTFGSGTRLTVV.

This clonotype was seen a few times. V usage is TRBV6-1 and J usage is TRBJ1-6, with 9 bases lining up with TRBD1. The CDR3 contains 14 residues. V dropped 6 bases and J dropped 5; count of bases not matched to a gene: 2. The germline CDR1 and CDR2 sequences are MNHNS and SASEGT. Written as DNA, the CDR3 is TGTGCCAGCAGACAGGGGGCGCATAATTCACCCCTCCACTTT. Protein: CASRQGAHNSPLHF.

This clonotype has more than one count but fewer than ten. In DNA form, the CDR3 reads TGTGCCAGTAGCACCCGGGTCACCGGCACAGATACGCAGTATTTT. Translated: CASSTRVTGTDTQYF. This chain connects TRBV19 to TRBJ2-3; no definite D call. Germline V gives CDR1 LNHDA, CDR2 SQIVND (reference sequence). This CDR3 has 15 amino acids. V was clipped by 6 bases and J by 1 base, with 14 bases between them.

The CDR3 DNA follows: TGTGCCAGCAGGGATCAGGGGGCGGGCTATGGCTACACCTTC. It is translated as CASRDQGAGYGYTF. The chain recombines TRBV6-1 with TRBJ1-2, with 8 nucleotides matching TRBD1. The CDR3 contains 14 residues. The germline V gene has CDR1 MNHNS and CDR2 SASEGT. V shed 6 bases and J 4 bases; nucleotides not matched to a gene: 7.

This clonotype was detected once. The chain has TRBV7-8 and TRBJ2-3, with 8 bases fitting TRBD1. The CDR3 loop spans 16 amino acids. Trimming at V came to 4 bases and at J to 3 bases, leaving 9 bases not matched to a gene. The germline CDR1 and CDR2 sequences are SGHVS and FQNEAQ. The CDR3 coding sequence is TGTGCCAGCAGCTCCGGACAGGGCGTTTTGACAGATACGCAGTATTTT. Its protein is CASSSGQGVLTDTQYF.

As to this clonotype: A much more abundant neighbour one base away suggests this may be a read error. The chain has TRBV7-2 and TRBJ1-2, with D perhaps matching TRBD1 (5 bases). CDR1 SGHTA and CDR2 FQGNSA come from the germline V gene. This CDR3 spans 15 amino acids. Trimming removed 8 bases at V and 5 bases at J, with 21 bases between. Here the CDR3 DNA reads TGTGCCAGCGGCCCCCTCCAGGGCGGGCCATATGGCTACACCTTC. Translation gives CASGPLQGGPYGYTF.

The chain is built from TRBV6-5 and TRBJ1-2; D is possibly TRBD1 (5 bases). Trimming took 0 bases from V and 4 from J, leaving 12 bases between them. The germline gives CDR1 MNHEY, CDR2 SVGAGI. This CDR3 contains 15 residues. CDR3 loop: CASSYSVQGGYGYTF. CDR3 bases: TGTGCCAGCAGTTACTCGGTCCAGGGAGGCTATGGCTACACCTTC.

The CDR3 sequence is CASGQGAWTEAFF. The CDR3 DNA sequence: TGTGCCAGTGGACAGGGGGCTTGGACTGAAGCTTTCTTT. The chain carries TRBV19 and TRBJ1-1, with TRBD1 matching 11 bases. The CDR3 loop spans 13 amino acids. Germline-derived CDR1 and CDR2 are LNHDA and SQIVND (reference sequence). The trim removed 8 bases at V and 5 bases at J, leaving 4 bases unmatched.

The chain is built from TRBV20-1 and TRBJ2-2; no reliable D call. The CDR3 loop spans 12 amino acids. Germline CDR1 DFQATT, CDR2 SNEGSKA (reference sequence). V lost 3 bases, J lost 5 bases, and 7 bases lay in between. The CDR3 DNA sequence: TGCAGTGCTAGCTCTGGTACCGGGGAGCTGTTTTTT. Its protein product is CSASSGTGELFF.

This clonotype was detected a few times. The genes are TRBV12-3 or TRBV12-4 and TRBJ1-5, with no clear D. V lost 1 base, J lost 15 bases, and 19 bases lay in between. The CDR3 runs 14 residues. The CDR3 nucleotides are TGTGCCAGCAGTTTAGGGGCAGGTTCTAAATGGACGCATTTT. Amino acids: CASSLGAGSKWTHF.

This clonotype occurred a few times. The chain links TRBV25-1 to TRBJ1-1; the D gene is possibly TRBD1 (5 bases). The CDR3 spans 15 residues. The germline CDR1 and CDR2 sequences are MGHDK and SYGVNS. V was cut by 2 bases and J by 1 base, with 11 bases left in between. The CDR3, as DNA: TGTGCCAGCAGTGAACGGGGGACGGAGAACACTGAAGCTTTCTTT. It yields the protein CASSERGTENTEAFF.

This sequence joins TRBV2 and TRBJ2-7, with 9 bases identical to TRBD2. The trim removed 3 bases at V and 5 bases at J, leaving 5 bases unmatched. Germline lookup yields CDR1 SNHLY and CDR2 FYNNEI. The CDR3 runs to 14 residues. The CDR3 DNA follows: TGTGCCAGCAGTGACAGCGGGAGGCAGAACGAGCAGTACTTC. Translated, it gives CASSDSGRQNEQYF.

The chain carries TRBV20-1 and TRBJ1-2; D gene unclear. V shed 1 base and J shed 5 bases, with 8 bases lying between them. The CDR3 has 12 amino acids. Germline V gene sequence: CDR1 DFQATT, CDR2 SNEGSKA (reference sequence). In nucleotides, the CDR3 is TGCAGTGCTAGAGCGCGGGTATATGGCTACACCTTC. Its protein is CSARARVYGYTF.